This T cell receptor beta chain was identified in a study of technical replicates of blood from a handful of donors. Produced via immunoSEQ multiplex PCR; TCRdb's table is partial and in-frame only. The sample comprises 80,000 or so clones, 95% to 98% of which are singletons, and about 0.15% rests with the top ten. Sequencing was carried out using T cells isolated from PBMCs. The sequence was obtained from a human donor in good health.

The CDR3 loop is CASSPSSIASEQFF. The DNA of the CDR3 is TGTGCCAGCAGTCCCTCCTCTATAGCGAGTGAGCAGTTCTTC. The gene calls are TRBV6-5 and TRBJ2-1, with TRBD2 as a possible D gene (5 bases). The CDR3 is made up of 14 amino acids. V dropped 5 bases and J dropped 9 bases, with 17 bases sitting between them. Germline-derived CDR1 and CDR2 are MNHEY and SVGAGI.